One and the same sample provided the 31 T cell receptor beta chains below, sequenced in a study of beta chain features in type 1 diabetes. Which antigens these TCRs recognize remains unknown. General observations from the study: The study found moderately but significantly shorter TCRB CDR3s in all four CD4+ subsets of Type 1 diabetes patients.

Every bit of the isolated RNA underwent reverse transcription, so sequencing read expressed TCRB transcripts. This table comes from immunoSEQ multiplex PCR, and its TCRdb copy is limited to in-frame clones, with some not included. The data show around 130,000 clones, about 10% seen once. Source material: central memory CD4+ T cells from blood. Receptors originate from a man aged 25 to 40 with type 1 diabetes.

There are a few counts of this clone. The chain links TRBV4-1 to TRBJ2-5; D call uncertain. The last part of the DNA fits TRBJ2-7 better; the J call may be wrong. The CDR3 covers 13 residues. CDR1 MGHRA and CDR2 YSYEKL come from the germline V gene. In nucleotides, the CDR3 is TGCGCCAGCGGCGACTTCTCCGCGGTCGAGCAGTACTTC. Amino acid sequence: CASGDFSAVEQYF.

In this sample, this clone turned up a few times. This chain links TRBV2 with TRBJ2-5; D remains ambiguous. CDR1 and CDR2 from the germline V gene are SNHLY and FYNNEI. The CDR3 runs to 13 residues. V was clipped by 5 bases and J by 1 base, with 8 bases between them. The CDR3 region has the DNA TGTGCCAGCAGTCCTCAGTTCCAAGAGACCCAGTACTTC. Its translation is CASSPQFQETQYF.

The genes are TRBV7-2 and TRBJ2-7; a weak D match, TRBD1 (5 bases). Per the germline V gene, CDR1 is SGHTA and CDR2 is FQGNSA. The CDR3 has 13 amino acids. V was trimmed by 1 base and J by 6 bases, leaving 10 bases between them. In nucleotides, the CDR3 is TGTGCCAGCAGCTTAGAAGGGGCTAGCGAGCAGTACTTC. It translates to CASSLEGASEQYF.

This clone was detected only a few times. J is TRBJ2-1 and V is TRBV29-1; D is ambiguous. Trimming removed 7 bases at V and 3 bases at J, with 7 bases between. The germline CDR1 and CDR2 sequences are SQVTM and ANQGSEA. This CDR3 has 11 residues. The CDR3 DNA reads TGCAGCGCTGACGGCTACAATGAGCAGTTCTTC. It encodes CSADGYNEQFF.

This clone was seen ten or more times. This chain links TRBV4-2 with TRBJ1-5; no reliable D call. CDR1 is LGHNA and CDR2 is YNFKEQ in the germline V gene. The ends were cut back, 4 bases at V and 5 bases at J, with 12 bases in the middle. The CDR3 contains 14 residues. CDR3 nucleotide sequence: TGTGCCAGCAGCCCTTCCCTAGGCGATCAGCCCCAGCATTTT. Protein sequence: CASSPSLGDQPQHF.

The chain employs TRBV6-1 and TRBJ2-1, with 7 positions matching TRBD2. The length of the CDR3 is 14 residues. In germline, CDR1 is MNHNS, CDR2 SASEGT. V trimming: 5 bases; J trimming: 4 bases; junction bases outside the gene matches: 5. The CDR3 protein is CASSLYGGYNEQFF. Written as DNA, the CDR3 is TGTGCCAGCAGTTTGTACGGGGGGTACAATGAGCAGTTCTTC.

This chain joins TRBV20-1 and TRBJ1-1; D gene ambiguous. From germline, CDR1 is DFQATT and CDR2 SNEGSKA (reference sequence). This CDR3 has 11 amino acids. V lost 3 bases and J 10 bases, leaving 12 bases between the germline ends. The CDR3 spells CSASEGPGAFF. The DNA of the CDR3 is TGCAGTGCTAGCGAGGGTCCCGGAGCTTTCTTT.

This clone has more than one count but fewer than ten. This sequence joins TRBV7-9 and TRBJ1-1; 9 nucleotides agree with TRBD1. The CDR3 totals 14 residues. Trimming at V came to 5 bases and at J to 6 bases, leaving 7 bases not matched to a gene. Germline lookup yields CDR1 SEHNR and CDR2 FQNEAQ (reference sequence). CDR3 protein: CASSPQQGAAEAFF. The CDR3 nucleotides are TGTGCCAGCAGCCCCCAACAGGGGGCTGCTGAAGCTTTCTTT.

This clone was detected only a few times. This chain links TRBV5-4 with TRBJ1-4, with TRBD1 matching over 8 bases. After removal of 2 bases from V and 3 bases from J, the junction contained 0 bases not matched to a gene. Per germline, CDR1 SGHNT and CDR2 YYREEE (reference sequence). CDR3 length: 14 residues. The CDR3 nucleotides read TGTGCCAGCAGCTTACAGGGGGCTAATGAAAAACTGTTTTTT. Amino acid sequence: CASSLQGANEKLFF.

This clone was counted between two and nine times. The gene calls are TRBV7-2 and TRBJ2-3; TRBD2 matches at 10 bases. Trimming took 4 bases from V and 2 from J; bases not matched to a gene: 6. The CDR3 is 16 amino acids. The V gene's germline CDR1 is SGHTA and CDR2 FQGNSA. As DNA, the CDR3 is TGTGCCAGCAGCTCGAGGCTAGCGGGGGCCACAGATACGCAGTATTTT. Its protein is CASSSRLAGATDTQYF.

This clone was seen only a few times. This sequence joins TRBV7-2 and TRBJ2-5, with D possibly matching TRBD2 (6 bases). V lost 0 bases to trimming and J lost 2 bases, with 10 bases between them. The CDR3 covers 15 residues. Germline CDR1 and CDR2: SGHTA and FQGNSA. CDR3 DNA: TGTGCCAGCAGCTTAGCGATGGGGGGACAAGAGACCCAGTACTTC. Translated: CASSLAMGGQETQYF. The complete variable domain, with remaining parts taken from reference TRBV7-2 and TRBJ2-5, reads GAGVSQSPSNKVTEKGKDVELRCDPISGHTALYWYRQSLGQGLEFLIYFQGNSAPDKSGLPSDRFSAERTGGSVSTLTIQRTQQEDSAVYLCASSLAMGGQETQYFGPGTRLLVL.

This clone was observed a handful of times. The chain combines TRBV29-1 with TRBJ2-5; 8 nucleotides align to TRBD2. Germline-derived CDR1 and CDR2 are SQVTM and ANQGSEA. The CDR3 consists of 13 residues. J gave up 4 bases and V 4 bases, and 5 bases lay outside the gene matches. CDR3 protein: CSVGVGGGETQYF. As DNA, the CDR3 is TGCAGCGTTGGAGTCGGGGGGGGAGAGACCCAGTACTTC.

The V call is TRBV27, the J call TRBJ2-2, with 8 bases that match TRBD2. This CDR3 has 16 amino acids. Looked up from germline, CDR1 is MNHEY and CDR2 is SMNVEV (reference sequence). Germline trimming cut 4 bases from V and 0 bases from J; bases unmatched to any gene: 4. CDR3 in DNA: TGTGCCAGCAGTTCCTATAGCGGGGCGAACACCGGGGAGCTGTTTTTT. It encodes CASSSYSGANTGELFF.

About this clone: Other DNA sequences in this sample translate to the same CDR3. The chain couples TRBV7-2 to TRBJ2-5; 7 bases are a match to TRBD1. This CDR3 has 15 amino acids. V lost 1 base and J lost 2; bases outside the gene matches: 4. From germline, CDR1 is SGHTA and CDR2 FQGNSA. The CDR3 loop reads CASSLGGTAQETQYF. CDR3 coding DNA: TGTGCCAGCAGCTTAGGTGGGACAGCTCAAGAGACCCAGTACTTC.

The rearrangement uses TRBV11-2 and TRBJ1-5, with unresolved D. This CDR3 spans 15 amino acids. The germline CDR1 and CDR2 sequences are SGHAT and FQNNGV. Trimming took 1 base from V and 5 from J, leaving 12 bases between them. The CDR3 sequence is CASSLGGWAHQPQHF. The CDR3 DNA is TGTGCCAGCAGCTTAGGTGGGTGGGCCCATCAGCCCCAGCATTTT.

The CDR3 DNA is TGTGCCAGCAGAAGTGGACAGGTTGGGCAGCCCCAGCATTTT. This translates into CASRSGQVGQPQHF. This sequence joins TRBV27 and TRBJ1-5; the match to TRBD1 covers 7 bases. Germline V gene data show CDR1 as MNHEY and CDR2 as SMNVEV (reference sequence). V lost 6 bases to trimming and J lost 7 bases; unmatched junction nucleotides: 9. This CDR3 is built from 14 residues.

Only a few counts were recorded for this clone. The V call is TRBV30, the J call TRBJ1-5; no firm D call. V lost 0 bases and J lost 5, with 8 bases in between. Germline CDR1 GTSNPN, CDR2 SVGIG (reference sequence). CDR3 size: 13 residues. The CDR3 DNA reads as TGTGCCTGGAGTGTGGACTCAGATCAGCCCCAGCATTTT. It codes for CAWSVDSDQPQHF.

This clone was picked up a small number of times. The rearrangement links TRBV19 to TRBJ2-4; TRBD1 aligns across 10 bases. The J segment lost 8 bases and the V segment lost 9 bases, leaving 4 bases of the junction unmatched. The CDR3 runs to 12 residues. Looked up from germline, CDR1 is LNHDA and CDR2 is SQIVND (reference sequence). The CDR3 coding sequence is TGTGCCAGCCGGGACAGGGGTGACATTCAGTACTTC. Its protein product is CASRDRGDIQYF.

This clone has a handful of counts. Written as DNA, the CDR3 is TGCGCCAGCAGTTTAACTCAGGACGGAATAATGAGGGAACTGTTTTTT. Encoded protein: CASSLTQDGIMRELFF. The chain carries TRBV5-1 and TRBJ1-4; D call uncertain. This CDR3 is built from 16 residues. From germline, CDR1 is SGHRS and CDR2 YFSETQ. Trimming stripped 5 bases from V and 12 bases from J, with 26 bases between.

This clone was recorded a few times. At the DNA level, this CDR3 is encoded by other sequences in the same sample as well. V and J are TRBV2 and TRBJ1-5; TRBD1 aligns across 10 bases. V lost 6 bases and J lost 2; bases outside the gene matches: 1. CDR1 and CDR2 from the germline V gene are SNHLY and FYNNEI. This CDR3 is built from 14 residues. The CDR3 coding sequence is TGTGCCAGCAGAGGGACAGGGGGCAATCAGCCCCAGCATTTT. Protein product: CASRGTGGNQPQHF.

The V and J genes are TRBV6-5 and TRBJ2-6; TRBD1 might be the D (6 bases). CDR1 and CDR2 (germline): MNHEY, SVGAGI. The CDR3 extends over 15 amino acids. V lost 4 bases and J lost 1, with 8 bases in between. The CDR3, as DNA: TGTGCCAGCAGTTCAGGGGTGTCTGGGGCCAACGTCCTGACTTTC. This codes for CASSSGVSGANVLTF.

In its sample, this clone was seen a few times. CDR3 sequence: CASSLSLQGANEQFF. CDR3 bases: TGCGCCAGCAGCTTATCACTTCAGGGGGCGAATGAGCAGTTCTTC. The V and J genes are TRBV5-1 and TRBJ2-1; 8 nucleotides line up with TRBD1. The junction had 8 bases not matched to a gene; V was cut back by 2 bases and J by 7 bases. There are 15 residues in the CDR3. Germline V lookup: CDR1 SGHRS, CDR2 YFSETQ.

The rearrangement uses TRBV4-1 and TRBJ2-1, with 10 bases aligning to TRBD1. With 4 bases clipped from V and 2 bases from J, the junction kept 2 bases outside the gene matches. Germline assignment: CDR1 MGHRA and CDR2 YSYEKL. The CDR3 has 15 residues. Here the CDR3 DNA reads TGCGCCAGCAGCCCAGGACAGGGGGCCTACAATGAGCAGTTCTTC. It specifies CASSPGQGAYNEQFF.

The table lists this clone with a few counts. CDR3 coding DNA: TGTGCCACCAGCAGAGAAACAGGGGGTTACGAGCAGTACTTC. Encoded protein: CATSRETGGYEQYF. The chain carries TRBV15 and TRBJ2-7; 8 nucleotides align to TRBD1. In germline, CDR1 is LNHNV, CDR2 YYDKDF (reference sequence). The ends lost 0 bases at V and 4 bases at J; junction bases unmatched: 2. The CDR3 covers 14 residues.

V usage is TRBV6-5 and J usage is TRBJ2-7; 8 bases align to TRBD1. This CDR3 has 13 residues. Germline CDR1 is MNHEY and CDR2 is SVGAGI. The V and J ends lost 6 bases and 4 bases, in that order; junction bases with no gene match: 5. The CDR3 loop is CASSQGAQYEQYF. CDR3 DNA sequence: TGTGCCAGCAGCCAGGGGGCACAGTACGAGCAGTACTTC.

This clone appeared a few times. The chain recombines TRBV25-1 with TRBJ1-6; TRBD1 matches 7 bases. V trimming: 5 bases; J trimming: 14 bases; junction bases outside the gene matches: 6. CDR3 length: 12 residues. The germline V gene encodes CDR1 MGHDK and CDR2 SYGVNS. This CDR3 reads CASSLTGDSLHF. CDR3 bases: TGTGCCAGCAGTTTAACAGGGGATTCCCTCCACTTT.

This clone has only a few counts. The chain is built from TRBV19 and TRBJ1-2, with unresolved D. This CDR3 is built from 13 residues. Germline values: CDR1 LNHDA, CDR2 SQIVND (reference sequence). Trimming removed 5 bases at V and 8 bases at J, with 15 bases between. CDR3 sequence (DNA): TGTGCCAGTAGTTATCCCGCGGAGGAGGGCTACACCTTC. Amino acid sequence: CASSYPAEEGYTF.

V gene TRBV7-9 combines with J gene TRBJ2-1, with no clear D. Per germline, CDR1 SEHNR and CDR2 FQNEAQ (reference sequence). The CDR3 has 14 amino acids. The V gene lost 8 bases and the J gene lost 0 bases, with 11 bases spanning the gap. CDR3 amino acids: CASRPASSYNEQFF. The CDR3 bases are TGTGCCAGCCGCCCCGCCAGCTCCTACAATGAGCAGTTCTTC.

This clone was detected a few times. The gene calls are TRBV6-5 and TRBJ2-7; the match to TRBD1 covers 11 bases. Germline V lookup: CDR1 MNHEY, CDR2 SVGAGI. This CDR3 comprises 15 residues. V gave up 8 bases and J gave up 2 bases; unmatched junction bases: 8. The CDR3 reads CASWDGTGGPYEQYF. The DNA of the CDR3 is TGTGCCAGCTGGGACGGGACAGGGGGACCCTACGAGCAGTACTTC.

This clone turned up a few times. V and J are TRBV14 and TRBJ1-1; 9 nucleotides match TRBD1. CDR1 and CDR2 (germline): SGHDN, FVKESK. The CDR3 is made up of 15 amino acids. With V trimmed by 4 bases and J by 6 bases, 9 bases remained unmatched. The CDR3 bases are TGTGCCAGCAGCCCTTTACAGGGGGCTTATGCTGAAGCTTTCTTT. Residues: CASSPLQGAYAEAFF.

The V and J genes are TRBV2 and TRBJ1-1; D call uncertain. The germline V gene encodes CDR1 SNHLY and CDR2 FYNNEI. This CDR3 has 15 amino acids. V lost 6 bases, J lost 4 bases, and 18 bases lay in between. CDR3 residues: CASRVEEGAATEAFF. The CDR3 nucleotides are TGTGCCAGCAGGGTGGAAGAGGGCGCGGCCACTGAAGCTTTCTTT.